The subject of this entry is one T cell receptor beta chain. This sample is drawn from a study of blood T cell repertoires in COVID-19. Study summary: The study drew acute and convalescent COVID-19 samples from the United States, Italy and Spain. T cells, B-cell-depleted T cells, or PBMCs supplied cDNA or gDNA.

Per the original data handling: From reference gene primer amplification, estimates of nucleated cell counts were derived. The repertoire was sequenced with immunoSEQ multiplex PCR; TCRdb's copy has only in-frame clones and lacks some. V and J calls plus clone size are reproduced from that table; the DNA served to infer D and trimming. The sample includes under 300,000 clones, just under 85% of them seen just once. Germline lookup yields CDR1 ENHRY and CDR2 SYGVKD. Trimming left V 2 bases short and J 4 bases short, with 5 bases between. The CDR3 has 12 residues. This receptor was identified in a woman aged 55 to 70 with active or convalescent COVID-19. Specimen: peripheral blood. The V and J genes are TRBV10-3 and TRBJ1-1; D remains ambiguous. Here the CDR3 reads CAISELSTEAFF. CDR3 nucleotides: TGTGCCATCAGTGAGCTGAGCACTGAAGCTTTCTTT.